This T cell receptor (beta chain) was recovered during a study of blood T cell repertoires in COVID-19. Across the whole study: Specimens from acute and convalescent COVID-19 originated in the United States, Italy and Spain. From T cells, B-cell-depleted T cells, or PBMCs came the material, which was cDNA or gDNA.

Original processing notes: The assay estimated nucleated cells by amplifying reference gene primers. The assay was immunoSEQ multiplex PCR, and TCRdb's table has in-frame clones only and misses some. That table gives V, J and clone size, and the DNA gave D and trimming. Among 45,000 to 70,000 clones, roughly four fifths were seen once, and the ten largest hold roughly 7.7%. Germline V lookup: CDR1 SGHDT, CDR2 YYEEEE. The J segment lost 4 bases and the V segment lost 4 bases, leaving 9 bases of the junction unmatched. The CDR3 spans 16 residues. This clonotype was obtained from an elderly woman with acute or convalescent COVID-19. Input material: peripheral blood. The rearrangement joins TRBV5-6 to TRBJ1-2, with 11 bases that match TRBD1. The CDR3 region has the DNA TGTGCCAGCAGCCCACGAAGGGACAGGGGGGTCTATGGCTACACCTTC. Its translation is CASSPRRDRGVYGYTF.